This T cell receptor beta chain is from a study of cytomegalovirus exposure and HLA in healthy donors (dated by TCRdb to 2016 to 2017). About the study as a whole: An earlier analysis of roughly 610 of the donors reported about 300 Gb of sequence data and 90 million to 120 million unique TCR beta sequences obtained from around 170 million T cells. Roughly 5 DR-DQ haplotypes were handled as single units for association and clustering because linkage in the cohort was strong. Typing coverage varied by locus: roughly 629-630 donors for A, B, C, DRB1 and DQB1; roughly 560 for DQA1; around 570 for DPA1; approximately 490 for DPB1. To predict cytomegalovirus infection status, the study combined high-throughput TCR immunosequencing, statistical association of individual TCRs with disease status, and machine learning. Every repertoire in the discovery cohort had been generated on one and the same sequencing platform. The aim of the study was to test whether cataloging public T cell receptors could identify signatures of past pathogen exposure. Class I and class II HLA loci were covered by the typing at four-digit resolution. Donor age, sex, ethnicity and CMV serostatus were collected together with the repertoire data. Besides the first cohort of hundreds of subjects, a separate validation cohort made up of roughly 120 different subjects was used. In a later analysis, previously published TCR beta repertoires from several hundred donors were re-analyzed and high-resolution HLA genotyping was added so that TCR occurrence patterns could be studied. A later genetic analysis used genome-wide SNP genotypes for about 55% of the 666 donors, treating that subset as a discovery cohort. Among 350 to 400 genotyped donors of the cohort, an average of roughly 240,000 unique TCR beta nucleotide sequences were sequenced per donor, 15% to 20% of them non-productive. The study profiled the T cell repertoires of around 700 subjects by immunosequencing and related them to cytomegalovirus serostatus. Approximately 300 gigabases of sequencing data and about 92 million unique TCR sequences made up an early release that covered roughly 670 HLA-typed donors. Among the roughly 370 genotyped donors, around 81% belonged to the genetic ancestry cluster associated with self-reported Caucasian donors. The later analysis used no new phenotypic data to find candidate immune exposures, relying instead on TCR beta sequences and their occurrence across donors. In an earlier analysis of around 540 of the donors, high-throughput TCR beta sequencing was used to judge whether each TCR beta V gene segment behaved as functional or pseudogenic.

Study-wide findings and limitations: In a later analysis, HLA-associated TCR beta chains showed more clonal expansion and lower generation probabilities than non-associated chains that were equally common. Cytomegalovirus status was reported to be diagnosed by the classifier with high specificity and sensitivity in both the original and validation cohorts. The only immune exposure information available for the cohort was CMV serostatus. A total of around 150 TCR beta chains were listed by the study as associated with cytomegalovirus. Three of the identified cytomegalovirus-associated TCR beta chains were confirmed in vitro to be specific for cytomegalovirus antigens. Because HLA typing was unavailable for some donors at each locus, only the typed subset was used in association tests. The sequencing pipeline was judged likely to have produced a cluster of highly shared sequence variants as a technical artifact. It was suggested by the authors that the approach could potentially be generalized to other disease states and immunological phenotypes. According to a later analysis, TCR association rates differed among HLA loci, with DRB1 alleles showing the most associated TCRs and HLA-C alleles showing the fewest. An earlier analysis of 587 of the donors showed that most TCR beta V segments appeared in productive rearrangements either about 87% or about 30% of the time, which broadly matched IMGT annotations. Some IMGT-functional V segments, including TRBV6-2 and TRBV6-3, could not be told apart with the 87-base-pair reads, so those segments were excluded. A later analysis found that most CMV-associated TCR beta chains appeared HLA-restricted, with HLA associations seemingly driven largely by CMV exposure. A further reported finding was that TCR beta sequences accurately predicted the HLA-A and HLA-B alleles for most subjects in the first cohort. In a later genetic analysis, a missense DCLRE1C variant was associated with V-gene and J-gene trimming of TCR beta chains, and the association was replicated in an independent cohort. A later analysis associated about 17,000 TCR beta sequences with specific HLA alleles at a false discovery rate of 0.05. A later analysis reported that several top co-occurrence clusters appeared linked to parvovirus B19, influenza, CMV and Epstein-Barr virus. The cohort was sequenced for TCR beta chains only, and without alpha or paired-chain data the features that could be detected were limited. When HLA alleles, especially DR and DQ, strongly co-occurred, attributing TCR associations to individual alleles was difficult. According to a later genetic analysis, donors in an Asian-associated ancestry cluster had fewer N-insertions in productive TCRs than the approximately 670-donor mean. Correlated functional status among segregating V segments might reflect linkage disequilibrium, but an unknown experimental factor could not be ruled out. Roughly uniform sequencing depth across donors was assumed in presence/absence analyses, although this assumption may not hold. Across donors, most TCR sequences were observed very rarely, whereas some public TCRs were present in many individuals. Around 16 rarely observed V segments, including chromosome 9 orphons, were excluded from the earlier analysis of about 610 of the donors because counts were too low.

The library was obtained by the immunoSEQ multiplex PCR assay. For the multiplex PCR, a mixture combining 60 forward primers for TCR Vbeta segments and 13 reverse primers for TCR Jbeta segments was used. Amplification of the CDR3 region of rearranged TCR beta genes was performed with a multiplex PCR assay on genomic DNA. On the Illumina HiSeq System, the amplified TCR beta libraries were sequenced as 87-base-pair reads. The paper's processing steps were these. A later analysis tallied about 77 million unique TCR beta chains across the 666 repertoires, and some 12 million of those chains were shared by two or more donors. Raw reads were error-corrected and collapsed into unique sequences by a nearest-neighbor algorithm in which closely related sequences were merged to remove PCR and sequencing errors. Alignment of CDR3 sequences to IMGT reference sequences was used to assign V, D and J gene segments. For a sequence to be retained, a match of at least six nucleotides to both a V gene segment and a J gene segment was required. Rearrangements were classified as productive when the CDR3 lacked stop codons and remained in frame with V and J, and all other rearrangements were classified as non-productive. CDR3 was defined according to IMGT convention as the region running from the second conserved V-encoded cysteine to the conserved J-encoded phenylalanine. The earlier analysis of approximately 500 of the donors excluded sequences that lacked an unambiguous match to a single V gene segment. An earlier analysis of around 600 of the donors classified V segments as functional when productive rearrangements were above 56.7% and as segregating when the standard deviation between donors was above 5%. To diagnose cytomegalovirus status from the catalog of TCR beta chain sequences, a statistical classification framework was built. A later analysis assigned V and J genes by comparing TCR nucleotide sequences with IMGT/GENE-DB human TR gene sequences. Using the TCRdist pipeline, a later analysis assigned CDR3 sequences along with most-parsimonious VDJ recombination scenarios. A later analysis defined each TCR beta chain by its CDR3 amino acid sequence plus V-gene family, and excluded reads lacking a unique V-gene family. As a way to deal with suspected cross-contamination and a sequencing artifact, a later analysis dropped hundreds of nucleotide sequences that were highly shared and had low generation probability. In a later analysis, a clonal expansion index for each public chain was calculated from normalized within-repertoire ranks of inferred template counts. Generation probabilities in a later analysis came from a VDJ recombination model fitted to out-of-frame rearrangements, and those results were checked against IGoR. In a later analysis, hypergeometric tests were used to score TCR-TCR, TCR-HLA and TCR-CMV co-occurrence, with a repertoire-size bias correction applied to TCR pairs. False discovery rates were estimated in a later analysis by permuting HLA or CMV assignments 20 times. In a later analysis, co-occurring TCRs were grouped with DBSCAN, and TCRdist sequence similarity was added when clustering was performed within HLA-allele-positive subsets. For co-occurrence clustering, repertoires with fewer than 30,000 or more than 120,000 public chains were excluded, along with four or five repertoires with anomalous nucleotide sharing. The table comes from immuneACCESS by way of TCRdb, which keeps in-frame sequences with V and J called. Part of the clones is missing from these tables; in studies checked, under half for an unresolved V gene and the rest for unknown reasons. V and J calls and clone size are copied from that table; D and trimming were computed from the DNA. Counted in this sample were some 150,000 clones; around 88% of them appeared once. 0.7% to 1% of the sample belongs to the ten largest clones.

About this clone: Its antigen is still unknown. No base quality values were provided; no much bigger clone lies one nucleotide off.

The cohort was made up of hundreds of healthy bone marrow donors. All cohort members were sampled while nominally healthy, although unrecorded immune exposures were likely present. The donor tested CMV seronegative and was one of the 352 seronegative cohort members. Every donor gave a peripheral blood sample, and the peripheral blood mononuclear cells from that sample were used for TCR beta sequencing. The Qiagen DNeasy Blood Extraction Kit was used to extract genomic DNA from the blood cell samples. CDR1 and CDR2 are read off the germline V gene as MGHDK and SYGVNS. V is cut back by 8 bases and J by 6 bases, with 11 bases in the junction unmatched. From its cysteine to its phenylalanine, the CDR3 spans 15 amino acids. Left in the record is the CDR3 DNA by itself, 45 bases read in frame from the first base.

The chain is encoded by TRBV25-1 joined to TRBJ2-2, with 8 middle bases fitting TRBD2. Material for sequencing was PBMCs. The TCR comes from a woman aged 25 to 39 in good health and CMV-seronegative. The CDR3 here reads CASGSGGLGSGELFF. DNA sequence: TGTGCCAGCGGTTCGGGGGGGCTCGGATCCGGGGAGCTGTTTTTT.